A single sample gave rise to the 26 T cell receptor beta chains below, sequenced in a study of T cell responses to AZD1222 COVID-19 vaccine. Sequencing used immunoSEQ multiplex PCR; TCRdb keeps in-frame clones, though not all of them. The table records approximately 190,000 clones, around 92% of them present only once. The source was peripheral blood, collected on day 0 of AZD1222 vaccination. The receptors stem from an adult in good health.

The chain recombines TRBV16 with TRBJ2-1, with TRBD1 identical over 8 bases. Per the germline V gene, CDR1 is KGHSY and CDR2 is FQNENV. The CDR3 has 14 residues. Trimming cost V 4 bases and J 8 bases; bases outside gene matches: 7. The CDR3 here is CASSLPTGEDEQFF. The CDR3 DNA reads TGTGCCAGCAGCCTACCGACAGGGGAGGATGAGCAGTTCTTC.

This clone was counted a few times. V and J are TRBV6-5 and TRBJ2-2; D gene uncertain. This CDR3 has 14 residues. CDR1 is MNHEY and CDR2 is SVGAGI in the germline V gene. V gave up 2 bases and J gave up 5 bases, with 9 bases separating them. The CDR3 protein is CASSYDRVTGELFF. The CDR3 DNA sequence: TGTGCCAGCAGTTACGATAGGGTAACCGGGGAGCTGTTTTTT.

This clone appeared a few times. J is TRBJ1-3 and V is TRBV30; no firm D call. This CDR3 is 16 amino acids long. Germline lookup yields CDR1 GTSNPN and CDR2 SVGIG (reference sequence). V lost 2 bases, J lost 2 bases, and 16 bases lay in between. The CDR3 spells CAWSLGGRFAGNTIYF. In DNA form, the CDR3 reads TGTGCCTGGAGTTTGGGAGGAAGATTCGCTGGAAACACCATATATTTT. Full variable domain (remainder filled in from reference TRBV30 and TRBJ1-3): SQTIHQWPATLVQPVGSPLSLECTVEGTSNPNLYWYRQAAGRGLQLLFYSVGIGQISSEVPQNLSASRPQDRQFILSSKKLLLSDSGFYLCAWSLGGRFAGNTIYFGEGSWLTVV.

The CDR3 loop is CASSLEVVQETQYF. The CDR3 DNA is TGCGCCAGCAGCTTGGAGGTGGTACAAGAGACCCAGTACTTC. This chain connects TRBV5-1 to TRBJ2-5, with D unclear. Germline values: CDR1 SGHRS, CDR2 YFSETQ. Trimming pared 0 bases from V and 2 bases from J, leaving 8 bases between. CDR3 length: 14 amino acids.

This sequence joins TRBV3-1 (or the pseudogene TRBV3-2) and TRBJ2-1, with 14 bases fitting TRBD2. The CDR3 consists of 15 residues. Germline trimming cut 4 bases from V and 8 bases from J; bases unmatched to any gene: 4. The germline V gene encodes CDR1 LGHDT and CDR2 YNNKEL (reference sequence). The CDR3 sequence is CASSPGTSGGDEQFF. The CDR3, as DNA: TGTGCCAGCAGCCCAGGGACTAGCGGGGGCGATGAGCAGTTCTTC.

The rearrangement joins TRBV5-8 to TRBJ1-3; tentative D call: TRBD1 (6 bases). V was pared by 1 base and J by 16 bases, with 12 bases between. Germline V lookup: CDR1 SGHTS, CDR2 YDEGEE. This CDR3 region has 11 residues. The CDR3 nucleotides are TGTGCCAGCAGCTTGTCCGGGGGCAGTTATTTT. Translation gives CASSLSGGSYF.

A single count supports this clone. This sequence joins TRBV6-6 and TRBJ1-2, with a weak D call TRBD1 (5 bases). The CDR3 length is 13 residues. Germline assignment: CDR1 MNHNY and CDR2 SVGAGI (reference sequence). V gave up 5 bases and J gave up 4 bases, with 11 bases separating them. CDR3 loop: CASSLGTAYGYTF. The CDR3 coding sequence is TGTGCCAGCAGTCTCGGGACTGCCTATGGCTACACCTTC.

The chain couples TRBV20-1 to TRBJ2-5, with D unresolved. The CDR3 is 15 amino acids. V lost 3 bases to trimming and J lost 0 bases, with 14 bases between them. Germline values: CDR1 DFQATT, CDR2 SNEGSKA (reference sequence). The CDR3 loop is CSASGSPPYQETQYF. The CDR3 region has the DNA TGCAGTGCTAGTGGCAGCCCGCCGTACCAAGAGACCCAGTACTTC.

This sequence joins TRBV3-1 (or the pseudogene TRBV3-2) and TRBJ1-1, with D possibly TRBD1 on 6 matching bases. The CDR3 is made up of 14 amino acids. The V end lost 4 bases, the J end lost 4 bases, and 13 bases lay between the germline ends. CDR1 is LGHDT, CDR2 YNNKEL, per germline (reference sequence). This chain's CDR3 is CASSPTGQGTEAFF. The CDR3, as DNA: TGTGCCAGCAGCCCTACAGGGCAGGGCACTGAAGCTTTCTTT.

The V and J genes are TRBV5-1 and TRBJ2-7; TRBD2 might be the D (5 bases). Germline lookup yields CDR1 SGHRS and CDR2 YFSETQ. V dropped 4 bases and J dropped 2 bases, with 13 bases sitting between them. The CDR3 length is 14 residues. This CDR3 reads CASSTLEGPYEQYF. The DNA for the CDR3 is TGCGCCAGCAGCACCCTCGAGGGCCCCTACGAGCAGTACTTC.

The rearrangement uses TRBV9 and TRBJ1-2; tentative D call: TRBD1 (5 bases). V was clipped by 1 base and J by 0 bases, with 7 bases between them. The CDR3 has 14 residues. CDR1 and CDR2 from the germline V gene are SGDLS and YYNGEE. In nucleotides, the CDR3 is TGTGCCAGCAGCGTAACGGACACTAACTATGGCTACACCTTC. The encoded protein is CASSVTDTNYGYTF. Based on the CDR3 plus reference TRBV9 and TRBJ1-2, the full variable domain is DSGVTQTPKHLITATGQRVTLRCSPRSGDLSVYWYQQSLDQGLQFLIQYYNGEERAKGNILERFSAQQFPDLHSELNLSSLELGDSALYFCASSVTDTNYGYTFGSGTRLTVV.

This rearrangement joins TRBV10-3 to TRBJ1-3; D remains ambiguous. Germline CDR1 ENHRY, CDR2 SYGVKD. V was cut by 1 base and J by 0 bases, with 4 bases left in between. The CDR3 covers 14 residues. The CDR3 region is CAISEYSSGNTIYF. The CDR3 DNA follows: TGTGCCATCAGTGAGTACAGCTCTGGAAACACCATATATTTT.

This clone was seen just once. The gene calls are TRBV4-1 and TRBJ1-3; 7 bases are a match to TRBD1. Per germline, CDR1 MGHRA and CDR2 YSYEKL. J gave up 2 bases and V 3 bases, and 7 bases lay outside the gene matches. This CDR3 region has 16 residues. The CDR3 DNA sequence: TGCGCCAGCAGCCACCGACAGGGAGACCCTGGAAACACCATATATTTT. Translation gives CASSHRQGDPGNTIYF.

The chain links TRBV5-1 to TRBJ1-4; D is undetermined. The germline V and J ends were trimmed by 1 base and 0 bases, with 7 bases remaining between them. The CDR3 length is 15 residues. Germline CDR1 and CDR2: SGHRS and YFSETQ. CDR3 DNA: TGCGCCAGCAGCTTGCAAGAGGCAACTAATGAAAAACTGTTTTTT. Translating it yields CASSLQEATNEKLFF.

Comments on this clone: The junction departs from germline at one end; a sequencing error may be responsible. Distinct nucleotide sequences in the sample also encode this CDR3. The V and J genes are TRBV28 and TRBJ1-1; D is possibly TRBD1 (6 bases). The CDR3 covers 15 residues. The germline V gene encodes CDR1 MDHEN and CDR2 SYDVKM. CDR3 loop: CASSQITGWRAEAFF. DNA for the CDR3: TGTGCCAGCAGCCAAATTACAGGGTGGAGAGCTGAGGCTTTCTTT.

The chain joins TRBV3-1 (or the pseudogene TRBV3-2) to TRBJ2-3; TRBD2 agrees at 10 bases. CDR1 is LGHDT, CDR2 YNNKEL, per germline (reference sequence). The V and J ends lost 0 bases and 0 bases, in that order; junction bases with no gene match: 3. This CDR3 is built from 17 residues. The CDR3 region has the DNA TGTGCCAGCAGCCAAGATCTTAGCGGGGGGAGCACAGATACGCAGTATTTT. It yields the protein CASSQDLSGGSTDTQYF.

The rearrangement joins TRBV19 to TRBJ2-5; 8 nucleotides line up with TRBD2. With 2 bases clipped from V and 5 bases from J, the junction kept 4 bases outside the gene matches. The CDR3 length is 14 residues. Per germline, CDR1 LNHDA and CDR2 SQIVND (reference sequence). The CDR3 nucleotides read TGTGCCAGTAGTATAAGGGCTAGCGGGGAGACCCAGTACTTC. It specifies CASSIRASGETQYF. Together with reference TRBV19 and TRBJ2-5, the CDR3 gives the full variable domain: DGGITQSPKYLFRKEGQNVTLSCEQNLNHDAMYWYRQDPGQGLRLIYYSQIVNDFQKGDIAEGYSVSREKKESFPLTVTSAQKNPTAFYLCASSIRASGETQYFGPGTRLLVL.

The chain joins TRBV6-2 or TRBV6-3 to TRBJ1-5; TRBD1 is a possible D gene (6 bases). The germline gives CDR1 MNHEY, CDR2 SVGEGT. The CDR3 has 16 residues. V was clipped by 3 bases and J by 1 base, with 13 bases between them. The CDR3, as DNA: TGTGCCAGCAGTTATTCCAGGGGCGGCAGCAATCAGCCCCAGCATTTT. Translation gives CASSYSRGGSNQPQHF.

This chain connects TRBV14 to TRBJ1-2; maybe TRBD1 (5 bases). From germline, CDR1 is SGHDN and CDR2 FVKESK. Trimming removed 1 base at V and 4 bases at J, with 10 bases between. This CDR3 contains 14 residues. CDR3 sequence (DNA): TGTGCCAGCAGCCAAGGTTCAGGGACCTATGGCTACACCTTC. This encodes CASSQGSGTYGYTF.

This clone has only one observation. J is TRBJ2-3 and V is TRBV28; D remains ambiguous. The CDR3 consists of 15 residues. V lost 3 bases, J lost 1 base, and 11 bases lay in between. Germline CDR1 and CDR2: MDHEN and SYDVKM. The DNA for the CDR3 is TGTGCCAGCAGTTTTCAGGACGGTGGCACAGATACGCAGTATTTT. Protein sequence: CASSFQDGGTDTQYF.

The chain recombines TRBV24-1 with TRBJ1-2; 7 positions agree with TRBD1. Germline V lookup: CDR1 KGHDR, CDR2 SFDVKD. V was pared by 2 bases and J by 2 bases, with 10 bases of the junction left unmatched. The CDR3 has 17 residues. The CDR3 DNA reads TGTGCCACCAGTGATTCAGGAACAGGGGTGCAGAACTATGGCTACACCTTC. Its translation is CATSDSGTGVQNYGYTF.

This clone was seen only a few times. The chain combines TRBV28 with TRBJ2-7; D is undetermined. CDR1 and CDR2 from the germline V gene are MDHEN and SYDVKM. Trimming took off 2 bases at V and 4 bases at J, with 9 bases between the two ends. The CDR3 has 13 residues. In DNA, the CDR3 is TGTGCCAGCAGTTTAGGGGAACCTTACGAGCAGTACTTC. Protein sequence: CASSLGEPYEQYF.

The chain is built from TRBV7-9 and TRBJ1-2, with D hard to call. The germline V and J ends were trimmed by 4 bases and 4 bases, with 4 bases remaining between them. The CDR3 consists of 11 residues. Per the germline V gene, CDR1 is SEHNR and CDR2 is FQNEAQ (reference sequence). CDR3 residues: CASSSTYGYTF. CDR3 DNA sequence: TGTGCCAGCAGCTCTACCTATGGCTACACCTTC.

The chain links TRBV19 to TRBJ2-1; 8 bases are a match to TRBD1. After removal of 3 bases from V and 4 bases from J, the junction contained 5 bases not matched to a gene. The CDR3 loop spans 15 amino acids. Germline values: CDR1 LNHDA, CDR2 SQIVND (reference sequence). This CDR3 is CASSIHRGAYNEQFF. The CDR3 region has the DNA TGTGCCAGTAGTATCCACAGGGGGGCTTACAATGAGCAGTTCTTC.

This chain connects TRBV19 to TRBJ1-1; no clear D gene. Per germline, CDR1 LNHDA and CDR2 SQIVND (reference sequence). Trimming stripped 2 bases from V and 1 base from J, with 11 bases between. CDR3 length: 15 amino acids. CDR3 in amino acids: CASSINGGGNTEAFF. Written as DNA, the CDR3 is TGTGCCAGTAGTATAAATGGCGGTGGGAACACTGAAGCTTTCTTT.

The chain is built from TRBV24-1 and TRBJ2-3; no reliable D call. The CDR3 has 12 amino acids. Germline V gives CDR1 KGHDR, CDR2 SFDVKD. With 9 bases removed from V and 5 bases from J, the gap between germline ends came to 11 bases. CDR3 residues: CATGQTQDTQYF. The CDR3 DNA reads TGTGCCACCGGTCAGACTCAAGATACGCAGTATTTT.